This T cell receptor beta chain was observed in a study of T cells in Graves' hyperthyroidism and ophthalmopathy. CDR3 length: 13 amino acids. Germline V lookup: CDR1 MNHEY, CDR2 SVGEGT. Trimming took 3 bases from V and 6 from J, leaving 9 bases between them. At least ten counts were recorded for this clonotype. The antigen remains unidentified. Regarding the study as a whole: Expanded thyroid clonotypes (above 0.001) were mostly also found in blood.

RNA transcripts served as the template for amplifying TCR beta CDR3 regions. The study used the HTBI primer set for a first-round RT-PCR of the TCR CDR3. TCRdb processed the multiplex PCR reads anew with MiXCR; each CDR3 protein has one entry. The sample shows 300,000 or so distinct CDR3 sequences, approximately 15% of them seen only once. Material: blood. This receptor was identified in a woman aged 55-75 years with Graves' ophthalmopathy. The chain joins TRBV6-2 or TRBV6-3 to TRBJ2-4, with D maybe TRBD2 (6 bases). The CDR3 sequence: CASSYSGPNIQYF. CDR3 nucleotide sequence: TGTGCCAGCAGTTATAGCGGCCCAAACATTCAGTACTTC.